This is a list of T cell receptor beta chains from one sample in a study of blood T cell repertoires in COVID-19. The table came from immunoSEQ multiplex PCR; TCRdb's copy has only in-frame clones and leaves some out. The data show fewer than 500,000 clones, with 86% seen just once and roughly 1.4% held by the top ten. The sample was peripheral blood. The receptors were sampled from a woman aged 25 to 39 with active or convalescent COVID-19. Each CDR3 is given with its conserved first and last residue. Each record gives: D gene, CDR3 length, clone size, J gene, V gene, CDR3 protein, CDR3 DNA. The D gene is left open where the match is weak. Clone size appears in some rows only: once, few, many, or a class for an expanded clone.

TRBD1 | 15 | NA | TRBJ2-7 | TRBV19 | CASSRGQASSYEQYF | TGTGCCAGTAGCAGAGGACAGGCTAGCTCCTACGAGCAGTACTTC
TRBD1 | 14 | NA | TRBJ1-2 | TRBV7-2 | CASSYFDRAHGYTF | TGTGCCAGCAGCTACTTTGACAGGGCCCATGGCTACACCTTC
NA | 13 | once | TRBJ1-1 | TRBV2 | CASSEAGATEAFF | TGTGCCAGCAGTGAAGCGGGCGCCACTGAAGCTTTCTTT
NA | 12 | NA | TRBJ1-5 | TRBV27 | CASWSGNQPQHF | TGTGCCAGCTGGAGCGGGAATCAGCCCCAGCATTTT
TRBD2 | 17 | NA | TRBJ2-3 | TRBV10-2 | CASSESGLAGRADTQYF | TGCGCCAGCAGTGAGTCGGGACTAGCGGGACGCGCAGATACGCAGTATTTT
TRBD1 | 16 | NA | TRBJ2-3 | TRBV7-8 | CASSRLQGAPTDTQYF | TGTGCCAGCAGCCGACTACAGGGGGCGCCGACAGATACGCAGTATTTT
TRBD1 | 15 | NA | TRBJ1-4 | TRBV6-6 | CASSYDGTEDEKLFF | TGTGCCAGCAGTTATGACGGGACAGAGGACGAAAAACTGTTTTTT
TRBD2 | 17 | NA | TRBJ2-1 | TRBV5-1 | CASSYQKTSGRENEQFF | TGCGCCAGCAGCTACCAAAAGACTAGCGGGAGGGAGAATGAGCAGTTCTTC
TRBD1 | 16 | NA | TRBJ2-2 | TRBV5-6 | CASSFGTGVNTGELFF | TGTGCCAGCAGCTTTGGGACAGGGGTGAACACCGGGGAGCTGTTTTTT
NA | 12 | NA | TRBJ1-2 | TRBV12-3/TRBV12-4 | CASSSQGYGYTF | TGTGCTAGCAGCTCCCAGGGATATGGCTACACCTTC
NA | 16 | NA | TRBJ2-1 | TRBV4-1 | CASSQVDIISYNEQFF | TGCGCCAGCAGCCAAGTTGACATTATCTCCTACAATGAGCAGTTCTTC
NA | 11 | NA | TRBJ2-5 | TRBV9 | CASSPQETQYF | TGTGCCAGCAGCCCTCAAGAGACCCAGTACTTC
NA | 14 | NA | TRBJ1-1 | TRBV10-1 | CASSPTGKNTEAFF | TGCGCCAGCAGCCCAACGGGGAAGAACACTGAAGCTTTCTTT
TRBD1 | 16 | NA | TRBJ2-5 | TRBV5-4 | CASSSRTTGGGETQYF | TGTGCCAGCAGCTCACGCACGACAGGGGGCGGGGAGACCCAGTACTTC
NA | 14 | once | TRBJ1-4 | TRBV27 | CASSSTGPSGKLFF | TGTGCCAGCAGCTCCACAGGGCCCAGTGGGAAACTGTTTTTT
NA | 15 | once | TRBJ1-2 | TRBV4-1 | CASSQADRSFYGYTF | TGCGCCAGCAGCCAGGCAGACAGGTCCTTCTATGGCTACACCTTC
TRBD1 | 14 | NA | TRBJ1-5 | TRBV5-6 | CASSHGTGNQPQHF | TGTGCCAGCAGCCATGGGACAGGGAATCAGCCCCAGCATTTT
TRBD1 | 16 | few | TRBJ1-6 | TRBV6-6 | CASSRTGGSYNSPLHF | TGTGCCAGCAGTCGAACAGGGGGTTCCTATAATTCACCCCTCCACTTT
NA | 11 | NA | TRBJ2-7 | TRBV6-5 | CASNQGYEQYF | TGTGCCAGCAATCAGGGCTACGAGCAGTACTTC
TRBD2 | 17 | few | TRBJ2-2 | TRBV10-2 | CASSEKGIAGNTGELFF | TGCGCCAGCAGTGAGAAGGGGATAGCGGGGAACACCGGGGAGCTGTTTTTT
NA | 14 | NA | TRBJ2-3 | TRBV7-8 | CASSLLGSTDTQYF | TGTGCCAGCAGCCTCCTGGGCAGCACAGATACGCAGTATTTT
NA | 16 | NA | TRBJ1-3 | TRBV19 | CASSIGTTSSGNTIYF | TGTGCCAGTAGTATTGGGACAACGAGCTCTGGAAACACCATATATTTT
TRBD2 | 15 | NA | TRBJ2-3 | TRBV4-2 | CASSQETSVVDTQYF | TGTGCCAGCAGCCAAGAGACTAGCGTAGTGGATACGCAGTATTTT